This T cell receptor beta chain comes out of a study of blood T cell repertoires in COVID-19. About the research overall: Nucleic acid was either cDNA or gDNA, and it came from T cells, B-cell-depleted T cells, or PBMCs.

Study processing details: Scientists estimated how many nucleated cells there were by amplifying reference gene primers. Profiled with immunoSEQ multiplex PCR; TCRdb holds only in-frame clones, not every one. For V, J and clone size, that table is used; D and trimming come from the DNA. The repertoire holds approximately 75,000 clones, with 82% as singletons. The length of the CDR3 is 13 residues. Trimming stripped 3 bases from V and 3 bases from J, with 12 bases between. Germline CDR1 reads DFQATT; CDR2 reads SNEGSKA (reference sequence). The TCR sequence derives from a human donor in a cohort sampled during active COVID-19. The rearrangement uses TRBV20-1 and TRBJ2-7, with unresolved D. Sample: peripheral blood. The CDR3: CSASTADFYEQYF. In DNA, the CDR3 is TGCAGTGCTAGTACTGCCGACTTCTACGAGCAGTACTTC.